What follows are 14 T cell receptor beta chains derived from one specimen sequenced in a study of control samples from healthy donors and cancer patients. The data were produced by immunoSEQ multiplex PCR, yet TCRdb's version contains in-frame clones alone and is incomplete. Of about 92,000 clones detected, roughly four fifths appear once; the ten largest clones hold around a tenth. The source material was blood. The origin of the receptors is a woman aged 55-70 years in good health.

The J gene is TRBJ1-3, the V gene TRBV7-9, with unresolved D. V was shortened by 0 bases and J by 4 bases, with 4 bases between the two germline ends. This CDR3 is built from 13 residues. In germline, CDR1 is SEHNR, CDR2 FQNEAQ (reference sequence). The CDR3 DNA sequence: TGTGCCAGCAGCTTAGCATCGGGAAACACCATATATTTT. Amino acids: CASSLASGNTIYF.

This clone was counted many times. This chain links TRBV5-4 with TRBJ2-5; 12 bases fit TRBD2. CDR3 length: 15 amino acids. Germline CDR1 SGHNT, CDR2 YYREEE (reference sequence). V lost 3 bases, J lost 1 base, and 1 base stayed unmatched. The CDR3 coding sequence is TGTGCCAGCAGCTGGACTAGCGGGGTCCAAGAGACCCAGTACTTC. Amino acids: CASSWTSGVQETQYF.

The chain recombines TRBV6-5 with TRBJ2-1; tentative D call: TRBD1 (7 bases). Trimming removed 8 bases at V and 5 bases at J, with 19 bases between. The CDR3 has 15 amino acids. CDR1 MNHEY and CDR2 SVGAGI come from the germline V gene. CDR3 loop: CASSGGRNPNNEQFF. In DNA, the CDR3 is TGTGCCAGCTCAGGGGGGCGAAACCCTAACAATGAGCAGTTCTTC.

The chain carries TRBV9 and TRBJ2-2; a possible D gene is TRBD2 (6 bases). The ends were cut back, 0 bases at V and 7 bases at J, with 16 bases in the middle. Germline CDR1 is SGDLS and CDR2 is YYNGEE. This CDR3 has 16 residues. CDR3 in amino acids: CASSVVFSGSSGELFF. The DNA of the CDR3 is TGTGCCAGCAGCGTAGTTTTTTCCGGGAGTAGCGGGGAGCTGTTTTTT. The full variable domain, in which reference TRBV9 and TRBJ2-2 provide the parts outside the CDR3, is DSGVTQTPKHLITATGQRVTLRCSPRSGDLSVYWYQQSLDQGLQFLIQYYNGEERAKGNILERFSAQQFPDLHSELNLSSLELGDSALYFCASSVVFSGSSGELFFGEGSRLTVL.

The chain uses TRBV5-1 and TRBJ1-2; D gene ambiguous. V was cut by 0 bases and J by 0 bases, with 6 bases left in between. This CDR3 comprises 14 residues. Germline lookup yields CDR1 SGHRS and CDR2 YFSETQ. CDR3 sequence reads: CASSLDSANYGYTF. Here the CDR3 DNA reads TGCGCCAGCAGCTTGGACAGCGCTAACTATGGCTACACCTTC.

The chain recombines TRBV29-1 with TRBJ2-1; 10 bases map to TRBD2. V was pared by 6 bases and J by 4 bases, with 12 bases of the junction left unmatched. The CDR3 is made up of 16 amino acids. Germline CDR1 is SQVTM and CDR2 is ANQGSEA. Here the CDR3 DNA reads TGCAGCGTGGTGATGGCGGCTAGCGGGAGATACAATGAGCAGTTCTTC. Its protein product is CSVVMAASGRYNEQFF.

The chain links TRBV3-1 (or the pseudogene TRBV3-2) to TRBJ2-3, with D possibly matching TRBD2 (5 bases). Trimming stripped 4 bases from V and 2 bases from J, with 13 bases between. This CDR3 has 15 residues. CDR1 is LGHDT, CDR2 YNNKEL, per germline (reference sequence). CDR3 loop: CASSPTGFPTDTQYF. CDR3 coding DNA: TGTGCCAGCAGCCCCACGGGGTTCCCCACAGATACGCAGTATTTT.

The chain carries TRBV20-1 and TRBJ2-1, with 7 bases aligning to TRBD1. CDR3 length equals 16 residues. Trimming removed 3 bases from V and 4 bases from J; junction bases left unmatched: 12. The V gene's germline CDR1 is DFQATT and CDR2 SNEGSKA (reference sequence). This CDR3 reads CSASQFGQARYNEQFF. In DNA form, the CDR3 reads TGCAGTGCTAGTCAATTCGGACAGGCGCGATACAATGAGCAGTTCTTC.

The rearrangement joins TRBV3-1 (or the pseudogene TRBV3-2) to TRBJ2-1; TRBD2 aligns across 10 bases. V lost 0 bases to trimming and J lost 0 bases; unmatched junction nucleotides: 8. This CDR3 region has 19 residues. Germline V gives CDR1 LGHDT, CDR2 YNNKEL (reference sequence). This CDR3 is CASSQDLAGGLISYNEQFF. In DNA form, the CDR3 reads TGTGCCAGCAGCCAAGATTTAGCGGGGGGCCTCATCTCCTACAATGAGCAGTTCTTC.

The table lists this clone with many counts. This rearrangement joins TRBV6-5 to TRBJ1-2; 7 nucleotides agree with TRBD1. The CDR3 contains 16 residues. The junction had 11 bases not matched to a gene; V was cut back by 2 bases and J by 5 bases. CDR1 is MNHEY and CDR2 is SVGAGI in the germline V gene. This CDR3 is CASSYLRTGGGYGYTF. CDR3 DNA sequence: TGTGCCAGCAGTTACCTTAGGACAGGAGGTGGATATGGCTACACCTTC.

The genes are TRBV27 and TRBJ2-3; TRBD2 matches at 10 bases. CDR1 is MNHEY and CDR2 is SMNVEV in the germline V gene (reference sequence). The V and J ends lost 6 bases and 5 bases, in that order; junction bases with no gene match: 14. The CDR3 totals 17 residues. The CDR3 DNA reads TGTGCCAGCAGGCCAGCCGGGGGAGCGGGAGGGATAGATACGCAGTATTTT. Its protein product is CASRPAGGAGGIDTQYF.

V and J are TRBV28 and TRBJ2-7; 8 bases align to TRBD1. With V trimmed by 3 bases and J by 3 bases, 7 bases remained unmatched. CDR1 MDHEN and CDR2 SYDVKM come from the germline V gene. The CDR3 runs 15 residues. The CDR3 is CASSLPPGQDYEQYF. The CDR3 DNA sequence: TGTGCCAGCAGTTTGCCCCCGGGACAGGACTACGAGCAGTACTTC.

The chain joins TRBV29-1 to TRBJ1-2, with 10 bases matching TRBD1. Germline CDR1 SQVTM, CDR2 ANQGSEA. The CDR3 is 13 residues long. After removal of 6 bases from V and 4 bases from J, the junction contained 5 bases not matched to a gene. CDR3 sequence: CSVPGQGLYGYTF. The CDR3 DNA reads as TGCAGCGTCCCGGGACAGGGGCTCTATGGCTACACCTTC.

The genes are TRBV2 and TRBJ1-5; unclear D gene. In germline, CDR1 is SNHLY, CDR2 FYNNEI. There are 15 residues in the CDR3. V was clipped by 2 bases and J by 3 bases, with 11 bases between them. CDR3 region: CASSEKGITNQPQHF. The DNA for the CDR3 is TGTGCCAGCAGTGAAAAGGGTATTACCAATCAGCCCCAGCATTTT.